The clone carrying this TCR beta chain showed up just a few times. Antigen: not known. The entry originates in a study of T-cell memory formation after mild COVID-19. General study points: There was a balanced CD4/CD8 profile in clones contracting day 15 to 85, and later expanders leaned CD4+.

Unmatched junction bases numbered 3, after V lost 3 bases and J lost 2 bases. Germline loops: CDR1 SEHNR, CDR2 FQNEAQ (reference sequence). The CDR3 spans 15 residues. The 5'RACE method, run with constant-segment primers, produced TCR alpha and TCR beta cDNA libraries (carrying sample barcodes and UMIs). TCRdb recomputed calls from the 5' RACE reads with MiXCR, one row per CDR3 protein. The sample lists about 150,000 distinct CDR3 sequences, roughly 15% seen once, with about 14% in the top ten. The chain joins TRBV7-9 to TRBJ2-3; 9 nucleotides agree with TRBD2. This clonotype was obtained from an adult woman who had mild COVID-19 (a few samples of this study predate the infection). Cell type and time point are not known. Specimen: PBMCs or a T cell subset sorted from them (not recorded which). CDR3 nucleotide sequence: TGTGCCAGCAGCTTCCTAGCGGGAATCACAGATACGCAGTATTTT. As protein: CASSFLAGITDTQYF.